Following are 15 T cell receptor beta chains from one sample sequenced in a study of OX40 agonist ivuxolimab in advanced cancers. Library preparation employed the immunoSEQ multiplex PCR assay. As stored in TCRdb, this immuneACCESS dataset retains in-frame rearrangements with V and J assigned. A fraction of the clones does not appear; measured against another copy, unresolved V genes explain less than half of the discrepancy, and the remainder lacks a known reason. This sample has tens of thousands of clones in its table, and roughly nine tenths of those were observed once. The ten largest make up roughly a sixth of the sample. Specimen: CD4+ or CD8+ T cells sorted from blood, collected in a trial of the OX40 agonist ivuxolimab. These receptor sequences come from an adult with an advanced solid tumor such as melanoma, head and neck, liver or kidney cancer.

V gene TRBV28 combines with J gene TRBJ2-1; the D is unclear. Germline V gene data show CDR1 as MDHEN and CDR2 as SYDVKM. The CDR3 consists of 14 residues. V was clipped by 4 bases and J by 5 bases, with 12 bases between them. The CDR3 sequence: CASSSPHDDNEQFF. The CDR3 DNA follows: TGTGCCAGCAGTTCCCCCCACGACGACAATGAGCAGTTCTTC.

Remarks on this clone: Possible read error: a much larger clone is one base away. The DNA of the CDR3 is TGTGCCAGCAGCCCCGGGACAGGGAACACTGAAGCTTTCTTT. Translated: CASSPGTGNTEAFF. This chain uses TRBV5-1 with TRBJ1-1; the match to TRBD1 covers 8 bases. CDR1 and CDR2 from the germline V gene are SGHRS and YFSETQ. The CDR3 is made up of 14 amino acids.

CDR3 in amino acids: CASSLGTGTIRGTEAFF. CDR3 bases: TGTGCCAGCAGCTTAGGGACAGGTACGATTAGGGGGACTGAAGCTTTCTTT. The chain links TRBV11-2 to TRBJ1-1; 7 bases fit TRBD1. Germline V gene data show CDR1 as SGHAT and CDR2 as FQNNGV. There are 17 residues in the CDR3. V was pared by 1 base and J by 5 bases, with 13 bases of the junction left unmatched.

This clone was counted once. The V call is TRBV11-2, the J call TRBJ2-5; D call uncertain. The CDR3 consists of 14 residues. V dropped 0 bases and J dropped 5 bases, with 10 bases sitting between them. Germline V CDR1 and CDR2: SGHAT, FQNNGV. As DNA, the CDR3 is TGTGCCAGCAGCTTAGAGGTCATGGGGGAGACCCAGTACTTC. Its protein is CASSLEVMGETQYF.

The chain is built from TRBV28 and TRBJ1-5; D not certain. The CDR3 totals 15 residues. Per the germline V gene, CDR1 is MDHEN and CDR2 is SYDVKM. The V end lost 2 bases, the J end lost 0 bases, and 8 bases lay between the germline ends. The chain's CDR3 is CASSLTVNSNQPQHF. Written as DNA, the CDR3 is TGTGCCAGCAGTTTAACGGTTAATAGCAATCAGCCCCAGCATTTT.

The chain is built from TRBV20-1 and TRBJ2-5; D is unclear. The germline V gene has CDR1 DFQATT and CDR2 SNEGSKA (reference sequence). Deletions cut 0 bases from V and 4 bases from J, with 3 bases between. The CDR3 consists of 11 residues. Here the CDR3 reads CSARDVETQYF. The CDR3 DNA reads as TGCAGTGCTAGAGATGTAGAGACCCAGTACTTC.

The chain recombines TRBV19 with TRBJ1-5, with 9 bases fitting TRBD1. Unmatched junction bases numbered 7, after V lost 1 base and J lost 6 bases. Germline V CDR1 and CDR2: LNHDA, SQIVND (reference sequence). CDR3 length: 16 residues. The CDR3 here is CASSIVGTGRIQPQHF. As DNA, the CDR3 is TGTGCCAGTAGTATAGTTGGGACAGGGCGGATTCAGCCCCAGCATTTT.

The rearrangement uses TRBV19 and TRBJ1-4, with D unclear. The CDR3 has 11 residues. The germline CDR1 and CDR2 sequences are LNHDA and SQIVND (reference sequence). V was cut by 1 base and J by 8 bases, with 2 bases left in between. In nucleotides, the CDR3 is TGTGCCAGTAGTATAGGGGAAAAACTGTTTTTT. The encoded protein is CASSIGEKLFF.

This clone has just a few counts. This chain joins TRBV7-2 and TRBJ1-1, with no clear D. V lost 5 bases to trimming and J lost 1 base, with 11 bases between them. The CDR3 contains 14 residues. Germline lookup yields CDR1 SGHTA and CDR2 FQGNSA. CDR3 sequence reads: CASSATWANTEAFF. In DNA form, the CDR3 reads TGTGCCAGCAGCGCAACGTGGGCGAACACTGAAGCTTTCTTT.

V and J are TRBV5-6 and TRBJ1-6; 10 positions agree with TRBD1. Unmatched junction bases numbered 5, after V lost 3 bases and J lost 8 bases. This CDR3 spans 15 amino acids. From germline, CDR1 is SGHDT and CDR2 YYEEEE. The CDR3 bases are TGTGCCAGCAGCTACCCGGGACAGGGGTATTCACCCCTCCACTTT. This codes for CASSYPGQGYSPLHF.

The chain employs TRBV14 and TRBJ2-7; D assignment may be TRBD1 or TRBD2 (6 bases each). V lost 0 bases to trimming and J lost 3 bases, with 12 bases between them. Germline assignment: CDR1 SGHDN and CDR2 FVKESK. The CDR3 totals 15 residues. The DNA of the CDR3 is TGTGCCAGCAGCCAAGAAGGGAGGACAGTCTACGAGCAGTACTTC. Protein product: CASSQEGRTVYEQYF.

A few counts support this clone. The chain is built from TRBV13 and TRBJ1-1, with no clear D. The CDR3 contains 11 residues. Germline CDR1 PRHDT, CDR2 FYEKMQ (reference sequence). V was pared by 1 base and J by 6 bases, with 3 bases between. The CDR3 loop is CASSLVAEAFF. CDR3 DNA: TGTGCCAGCAGCTTAGTAGCTGAAGCTTTCTTT.

The chain joins TRBV4-1 to TRBJ2-2; tentatively, D is TRBD1 (6 bases). The V and J ends lost 4 bases and 1 base respectively, with 10 bases between them. Looked up from germline, CDR1 is MGHRA and CDR2 is YSYEKL. The CDR3 has 15 residues. This CDR3 reads CASSPLQGNTGELFF. For the CDR3, the DNA is TGCGCCAGCAGCCCATTACAGGGGAACACCGGGGAGCTGTTTTTT.

The CDR3 protein is CASSPPGGPETQYF. The CDR3 nucleotides read TGTGCCAGCAGCCCCCCGGGAGGTCCAGAGACCCAGTACTTC. The chain is built from TRBV7-9 and TRBJ2-5; 7 bases match TRBD2. The V and J ends lost 5 bases and 4 bases, in that order; junction bases with no gene match: 7. CDR1 and CDR2 from the germline V gene are SEHNR and FQNEAQ (reference sequence). This CDR3 comprises 14 residues.

The CDR3 DNA is TGTGCCAGCAGTTTAACCCTGGGGGTCCGCAATCAGCCCCAGCATTTT. It translates to CASSLTLGVRNQPQHF. The genes are TRBV28 and TRBJ1-5, with D maybe TRBD1 (5 bases). Germline V gene sequence: CDR1 MDHEN, CDR2 SYDVKM. V shed 2 bases and J shed 2 bases, with 13 bases lying between them. The CDR3 runs to 16 residues.